This T cell receptor beta chain was captured by sequencing in a study of cytomegalovirus exposure and HLA in healthy donors. General study points: Altogether, some 160 TCR beta chains were recorded as cytomegalovirus-associated. Some public TCRs appeared in many individuals, while most sequences were rare.

Remarks on this clone: Antigen specificity is unknown.

Profiled with immunoSEQ multiplex PCR; TCRdb holds only in-frame clones, not every one. The sample contains about 160,000 clones, roughly 89% of which appear only once. In germline, CDR1 is SNHLY, CDR2 FYNNEI. This CDR3 has 13 residues. V lost 7 bases and J lost 1, with 10 bases in between. The V gene is TRBV2, the J gene TRBJ1-1, with a weak D call TRBD1 (5 bases). This clonotype was sampled from a woman between 18 and 29 years old in good health and CMV-seropositive. The sequencing input was PBMCs. CDR3 sequence: CASIRTPNTEAFF. The CDR3 nucleotides are TGTGCCAGCATCAGGACACCGAACACTGAAGCTTTCTTT.